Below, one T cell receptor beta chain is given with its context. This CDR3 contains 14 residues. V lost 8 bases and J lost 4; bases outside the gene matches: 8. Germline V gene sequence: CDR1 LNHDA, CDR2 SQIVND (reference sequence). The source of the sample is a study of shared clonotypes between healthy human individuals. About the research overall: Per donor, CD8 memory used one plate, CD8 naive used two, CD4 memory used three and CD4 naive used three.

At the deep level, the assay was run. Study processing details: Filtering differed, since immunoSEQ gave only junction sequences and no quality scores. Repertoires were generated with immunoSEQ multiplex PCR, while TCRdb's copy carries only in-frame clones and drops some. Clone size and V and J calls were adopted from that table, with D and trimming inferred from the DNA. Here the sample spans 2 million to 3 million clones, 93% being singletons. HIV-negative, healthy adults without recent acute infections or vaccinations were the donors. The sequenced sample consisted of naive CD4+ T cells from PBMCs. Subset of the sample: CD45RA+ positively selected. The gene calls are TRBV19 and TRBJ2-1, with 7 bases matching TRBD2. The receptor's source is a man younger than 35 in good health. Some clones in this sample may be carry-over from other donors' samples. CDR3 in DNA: TGTGCCAGTCACTCCGGGCGGGGGTACAATGAGCAGTTCTTC. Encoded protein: CASHSGRGYNEQFF.